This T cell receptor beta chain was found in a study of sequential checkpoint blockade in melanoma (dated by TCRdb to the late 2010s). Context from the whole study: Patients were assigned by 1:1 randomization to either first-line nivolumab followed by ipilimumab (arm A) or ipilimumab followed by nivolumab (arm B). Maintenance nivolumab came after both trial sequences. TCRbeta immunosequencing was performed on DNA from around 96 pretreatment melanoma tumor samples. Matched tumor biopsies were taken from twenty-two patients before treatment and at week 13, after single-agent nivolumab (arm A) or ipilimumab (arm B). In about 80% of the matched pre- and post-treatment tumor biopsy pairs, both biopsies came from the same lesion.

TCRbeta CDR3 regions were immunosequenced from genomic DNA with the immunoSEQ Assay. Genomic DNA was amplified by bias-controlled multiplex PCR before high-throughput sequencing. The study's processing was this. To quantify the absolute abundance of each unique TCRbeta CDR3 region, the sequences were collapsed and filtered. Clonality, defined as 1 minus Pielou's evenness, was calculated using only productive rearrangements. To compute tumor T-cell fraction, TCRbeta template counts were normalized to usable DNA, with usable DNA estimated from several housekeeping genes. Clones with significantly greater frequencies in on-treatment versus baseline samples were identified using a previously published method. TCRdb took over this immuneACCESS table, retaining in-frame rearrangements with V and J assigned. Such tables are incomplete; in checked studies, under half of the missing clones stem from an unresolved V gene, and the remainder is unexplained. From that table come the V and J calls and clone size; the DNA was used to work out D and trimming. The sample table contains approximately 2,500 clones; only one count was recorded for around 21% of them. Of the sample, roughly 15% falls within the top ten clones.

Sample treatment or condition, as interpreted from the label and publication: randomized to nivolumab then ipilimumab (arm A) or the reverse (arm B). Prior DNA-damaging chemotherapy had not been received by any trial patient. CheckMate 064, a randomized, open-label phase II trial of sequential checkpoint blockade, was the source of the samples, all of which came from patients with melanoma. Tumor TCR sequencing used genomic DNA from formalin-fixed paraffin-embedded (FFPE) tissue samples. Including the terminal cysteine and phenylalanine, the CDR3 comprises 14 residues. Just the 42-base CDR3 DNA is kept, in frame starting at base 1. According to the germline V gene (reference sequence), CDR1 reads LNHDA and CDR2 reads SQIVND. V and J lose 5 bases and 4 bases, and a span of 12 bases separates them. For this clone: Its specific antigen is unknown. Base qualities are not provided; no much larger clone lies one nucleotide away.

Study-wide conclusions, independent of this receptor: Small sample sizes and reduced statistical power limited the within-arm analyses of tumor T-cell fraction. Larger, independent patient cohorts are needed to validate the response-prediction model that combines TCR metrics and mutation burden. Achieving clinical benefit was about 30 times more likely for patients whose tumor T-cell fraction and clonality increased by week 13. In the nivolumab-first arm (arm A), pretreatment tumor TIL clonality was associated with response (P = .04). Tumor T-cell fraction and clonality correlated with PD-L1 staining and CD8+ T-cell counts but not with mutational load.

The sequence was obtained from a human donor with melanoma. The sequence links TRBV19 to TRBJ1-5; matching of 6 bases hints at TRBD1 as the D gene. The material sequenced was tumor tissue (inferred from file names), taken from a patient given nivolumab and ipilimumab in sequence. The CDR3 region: CASSVQGKNQPQHF. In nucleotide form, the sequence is TGTGCCAGTAGTGTTCAGGGGAAGAATCAGCCCCAGCATTTT.